What follows are 3 T cell receptor beta chains derived from one specimen sequenced in a study of T cell repertoires in cytomegalovirus infection. TCRdb re-derived calls from the reads in MiXCR, one entry per CDR3 protein. The sample holds around 300,000 distinct CDR3 sequences, around 20% seen once. These TCRs are of unknown antigen specificity. The source material was cultured PBMCs, sampled from culture after CMV antigen stimulation. Source of these receptors: a human donor in good health (CMV status not recorded). Some clones in this sample may be carry-over from other donors' samples.

This clonotype has just a few counts. The chain carries TRBV11-2 and TRBJ2-2; unclear D gene. V was trimmed by 3 bases and J by 0 bases, leaving 8 bases between them. The CDR3 runs to 15 residues. Per the germline V gene, CDR1 is SGHAT and CDR2 is FQNNGV. Here the CDR3 reads CASSLISANTGELFF. DNA of the CDR3: TGTGCCAGCAGCTTGATCTCCGCGAACACCGGGGAGCTGTTTTTT.

In this sample, this clonotype turned up a few times. This sequence joins TRBV28 and TRBJ1-2; 8 nucleotides align to TRBD1. The CDR3 is 14 residues long. V shed 6 bases, J shed 8 bases, and the junction held 11 bases outside the gene matches. Per the germline V gene, CDR1 is MDHEN and CDR2 is SYDVKM. CDR3 protein: CASRMTGATWGYTF. CDR3 DNA: TGTGCCAGCAGGATGACAGGGGCCACTTGGGGCTACACCTTC.

This clonotype has at least ten counts. The J gene is TRBJ1-1, the V gene TRBV7-8; D call uncertain. Germline V lookup: CDR1 SGHVS, CDR2 FQNEAQ. The CDR3 sequence is 14 residues long. Between the trimmed V and J ends, which lost 5 bases and 1 base, there was a span of 11 bases. The CDR3 DNA is TGTGCCAGCAGCCCTACAGCTCCGAACACTGAAGCTTTCTTT. Its translation: CASSPTAPNTEAFF.